The clone carrying this TCR beta chain came up many times. TCR amplification used 20 to 25 PCR cycles, a constant-region primer and a V-primer adapter. TCRdb itself ran the reads through MiXCR, one entry per CDR3 protein. This table has under 60,000 distinct CDR3 sequences, approximately 35% appearing once. As to time point: after trial treatment. Treatment reported: LDRT plus nivolumab, ipilimumab, low-dose cyclophosphamide and aspirin (RACIN trial). The sample comes from a study of low-dose radiotherapy and immunotherapy resistance in tumors. This TCR came from a male donor with rectosigmoid adenocarcinoma. Sequenced here: PBMCs, sampled after low-dose radiotherapy plus immunotherapy.

CDR3 loop: CSVMGDSYNEQFF. For the CDR3, the DNA is TGCAGCGTTATGGGGGACTCCTACAATGAGCAGTTCTTC. V is TRBV29-1 and J is TRBJ2-1; D is possibly TRBD1 or TRBD2 (5 bases each). The CDR3 spans 13 residues. Trimming took off 5 bases at V and 0 bases at J, with 8 bases between the two ends. In germline, CDR1 is SQVTM, CDR2 ANQGSEA.